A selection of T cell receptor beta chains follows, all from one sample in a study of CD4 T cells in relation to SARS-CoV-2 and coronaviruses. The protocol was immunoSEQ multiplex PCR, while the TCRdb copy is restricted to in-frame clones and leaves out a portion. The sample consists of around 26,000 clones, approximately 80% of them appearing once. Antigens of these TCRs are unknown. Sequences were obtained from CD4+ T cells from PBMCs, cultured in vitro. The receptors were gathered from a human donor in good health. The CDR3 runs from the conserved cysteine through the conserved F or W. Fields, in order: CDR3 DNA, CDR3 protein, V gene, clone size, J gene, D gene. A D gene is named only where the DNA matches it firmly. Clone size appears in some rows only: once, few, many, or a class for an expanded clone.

CDR3 DNA: TGCGCCAGCAGGGTGTGGACGGCTAATGAAAAACTGTTTTTT
CDR3 protein: CASRVWTANEKLFF
V gene: TRBV5-1
clone size: few
J gene: TRBJ1-4
D gene: .

CDR3 DNA: TGTGCCAGCAGCTCAACTAGCGGCTCCTACAATGAGCAGTTCTTC
CDR3 protein: CASSSTSGSYNEQFF
V gene: TRBV7-2
clone size: .
J gene: TRBJ2-1
D gene: TRBD2

CDR3 DNA: TGTGCCAGCAGTTTAGGAGCAGTCTCTGGGGCCAACGTCCTGACTTTC
CDR3 protein: CASSLGAVSGANVLTF
V gene: TRBV6-5
clone size: .
J gene: TRBJ2-6
D gene: .

CDR3 DNA: TGTGCCAGCAGCCAAGCGGGTGGCGGAGATACGCAGTATTTT
CDR3 protein: CASSQAGGGDTQYF
V gene: TRBV4-2
clone size: .
J gene: TRBJ2-3
D gene: .

CDR3 DNA: TGCGCCAGCAGCTTGGAGTTGGGGAGGTACGAGCAGTACTTC
CDR3 protein: CASSLELGRYEQYF
V gene: TRBV5-1
clone size: .
J gene: TRBJ2-7
D gene: .

CDR3 DNA: TGTGCCAGCAGTTACTCGAGGCTTTCTGAGCAGTTCTTC
CDR3 protein: CASSYSRLSEQFF
V gene: TRBV6-5
clone size: .
J gene: TRBJ2-1
D gene: .

CDR3 DNA: TGTGCCAGCAGCGATACAGGGGTGGGGGGCTACACCTTC
CDR3 protein: CASSDTGVGGYTF
V gene: TRBV5-6
clone size: .
J gene: TRBJ1-2
D gene: TRBD1

CDR3 DNA: TGTGCCAGCAGCTTAGGAGCGCGGCAAAGATACAATGAGCAGTTCTTC
CDR3 protein: CASSLGARQRYNEQFF
V gene: TRBV7-9
clone size: once
J gene: TRBJ2-1
D gene: .

CDR3 DNA: TGTGCCATCGATCTACTAGCGGGGGCCGTCACCGGGGAGCTGTTTTTT
CDR3 protein: CAIDLLAGAVTGELFF
V gene: TRBV7-9
clone size: .
J gene: TRBJ2-2
D gene: TRBD2

CDR3 DNA: TGTGCCAGCAGCCAACTATTACCGGGACTAGCGGACACAGATACGCAGTATTTT
CDR3 protein: CASSQLLPGLADTDTQYF
V gene: TRBV14
clone size: .
J gene: TRBJ2-3
D gene: TRBD2

CDR3 DNA: TGTGCCAGCAGCTTAGCTGCGGGGGGCGGCACAGATACGCAGTATTTT
CDR3 protein: CASSLAAGGGTDTQYF
V gene: TRBV7-2
clone size: .
J gene: TRBJ2-3
D gene: TRBD2